This T cell receptor beta chain was identified during a study of blood T cell repertoires in COVID-19. Study-level information: Nucleic acid was either cDNA or gDNA, and it came from T cells, B-cell-depleted T cells, or PBMCs.

Here immunoSEQ multiplex PCR was the method, and the copy in TCRdb shows in-frame clones only, minus some. Of more than 200,000 clones listed, 80% to 90% are singletons. Germline loops: CDR1 LNHDA, CDR2 SQIVND (reference sequence). This CDR3 has 14 amino acids. V trimming: 10 bases; J trimming: 2 bases; junction bases outside the gene matches: 4. This sequence joins TRBV19 and TRBJ2-3, with 12 bases that match TRBD2. This clonotype originated in a man aged 45 to 65 with acute or convalescent COVID-19. Sample: peripheral blood. CDR3 DNA sequence: TGTGCCACACGACTAGCGGGGGCCACAGATACGCAGTATTTT. Translating it yields CATRLAGATDTQYF.